A single sample gave rise to the 6 T cell receptor beta chains below, sequenced in a study of tumor and adjacent non-tumor tissue in lung cancer. Three rounds of nested PCR, following a modified ARM-PCR protocol, produced the TCRbeta library. Via MiXCR, TCRdb re-called the multiplex PCR reads, giving one row per CDR3 protein. The sample holds some 74,000 distinct CDR3 sequences, around 77% seen once. This sample's RNA came from whole unsorted tissue. Input material: lung tumor tissue. The receptors derive from a woman aged 35 to 49 with non-small cell lung cancer.

Worth noting for this clonotype: This clone may be a read error of a much larger clone one base away. This chain links TRBV6-1 with TRBJ1-5; D not certain. This CDR3 is 14 amino acids long. Germline loops: CDR1 MNHNS, CDR2 SASEGT. DNA for the CDR3: TGTCCCAGCAGTGCGTCAATTACCAATCAGCCCCAGCATTTT. Amino acids: CPSSASITNQPQHF.

J is TRBJ2-2 and V is TRBV6-5; perhaps TRBD1 as D (5 bases). CDR1 is MNHEY, CDR2 SVGAGI, per germline. This CDR3 has 13 residues. V lost 8 bases to trimming and J lost 10 bases, with 17 bases between them. In DNA, the CDR3 is TGTGCCAGCGGCTATAGGACACCGGAGGAGCTGTTTTTT. Amino acids: CASGYRTPEELFF.

Turning to this clonotype: An end of the junction differs from the germline gene, which may be a read error. This chain uses TRBV11-2 with TRBJ2-6, with 9 bases that match TRBD2. The CDR3 covers 18 residues. The V gene's germline CDR1 is SGHAT and CDR2 FQNNGV. CDR3 loop: CAGSLFLAGRRWANVQTF. The DNA of the CDR3 is TGTGCCGGCAGCTTATTCCTAGCGGGGAGGCGTTGGGCCAACGTCCAGACTTTC. The entire variable domain, with the rest obtained from reference TRBV11-2 and TRBJ2-6, is as follows: EAGVAQSPRYKIIEKRQSVAFWCNPISGHATLYWYQQILGQGPKLLIQFQNNGVVDDSQLPKDRFSAERLKGVDSTLKIQPAKLEDSAVYLCAGSLFLAGRRWANVQTFGAGSRLTVL.

With respect to this clonotype: Being one base from a much bigger clone, this may be a read error. The chain's CDR3 is CASRSGTPAEKLFF. In DNA, the CDR3 is TGCGCCAGCAGGTCCGGGACCCCCGCGGAAAAACTGTTTTTT. This sequence joins TRBV5-1 and TRBJ1-4; possible D gene TRBD1, 5 bases. Germline-derived CDR1 and CDR2 are SGHRS and YFSETQ. The CDR3 loop spans 14 amino acids. V was clipped by 5 bases and J by 8 bases, with 16 bases between them.

This clonotype was detected once. The chain links TRBV29-1 to TRBJ2-1; TRBD1 or TRBD2 may be the D gene (5 bases each). The V end was cut by 7 bases, the J end by 7 bases, with 20 bases between. CDR1 and CDR2 (germline): SQVTM, ANQGSEA. This CDR3 has 14 residues. DNA of the CDR3: TGCAGCGCCCGTTGGGGGTCCAGGGCTAATGAGCAGTTCTTC. It specifies CSARWGSRANEQFF.

With respect to this clonotype: Compared with germline, one end of the junction differs, possibly owing to a read error. The V and J genes are TRBV5-4 and TRBJ2-1, with 8 bases matching TRBD2. Germline loops: CDR1 SGHNT, CDR2 YYREEE (reference sequence). This CDR3 has 15 amino acids. The CDR3 region is CANSSTGTSRNEQFF. As DNA, the CDR3 is TGTGCCAACAGCTCGACCGGGACTAGTCGCAATGAGCAGTTCTTC.